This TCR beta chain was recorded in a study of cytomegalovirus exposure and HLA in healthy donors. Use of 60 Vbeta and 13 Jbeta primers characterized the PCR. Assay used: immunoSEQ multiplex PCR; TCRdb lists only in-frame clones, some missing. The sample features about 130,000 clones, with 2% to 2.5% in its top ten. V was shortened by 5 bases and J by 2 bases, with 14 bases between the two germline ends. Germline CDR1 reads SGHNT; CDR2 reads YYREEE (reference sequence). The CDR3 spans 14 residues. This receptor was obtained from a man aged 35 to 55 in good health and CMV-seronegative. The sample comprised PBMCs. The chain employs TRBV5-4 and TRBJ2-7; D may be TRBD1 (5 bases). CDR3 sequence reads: CASSDSLPPYEQYF. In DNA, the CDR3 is TGTGCCAGCAGTGACAGCCTACCTCCCTACGAGCAGTACTTC. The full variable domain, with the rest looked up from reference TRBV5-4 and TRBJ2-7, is ETGVTQSPTHLIKTRGQQVTLRCSSQSGHNTVSWYQQALGQGPQFIFQYYREEENGRGNFPPRFSGLQFPNYSSELNVNALELDDSALYLCASSDSLPPYEQYFGPGTRLTVT.